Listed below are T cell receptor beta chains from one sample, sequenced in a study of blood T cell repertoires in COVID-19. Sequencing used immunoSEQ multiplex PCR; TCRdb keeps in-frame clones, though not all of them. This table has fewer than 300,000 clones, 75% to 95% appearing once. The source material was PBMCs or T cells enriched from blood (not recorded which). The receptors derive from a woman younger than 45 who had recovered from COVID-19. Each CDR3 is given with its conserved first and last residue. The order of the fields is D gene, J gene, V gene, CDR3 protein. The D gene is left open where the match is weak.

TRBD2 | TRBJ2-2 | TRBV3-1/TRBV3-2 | CASSRGRDTGELFF
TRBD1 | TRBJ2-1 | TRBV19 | CASKQDRVGWGAYNEQFF
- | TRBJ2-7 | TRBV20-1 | CSATGNEQYF
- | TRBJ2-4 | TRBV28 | CASSPIGFEAKNIQYF
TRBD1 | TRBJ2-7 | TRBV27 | CASSGGTGFYEQYF
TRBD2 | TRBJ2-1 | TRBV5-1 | CASSSGKLAGVYNEQFF
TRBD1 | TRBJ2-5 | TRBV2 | CASSPEQGGLETQYF
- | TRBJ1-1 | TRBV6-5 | CASNPQGWTEAFF
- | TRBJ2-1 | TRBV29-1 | CSVEGQGYDEQFF
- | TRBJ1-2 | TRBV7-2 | CASSLVPGGEANYGYTF
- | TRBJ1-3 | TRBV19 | CASTITRRLSSGNTIYF
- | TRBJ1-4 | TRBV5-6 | CASSLGDEGANEKLFF
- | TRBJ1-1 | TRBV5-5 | CASSYQQGAFGTEAFF
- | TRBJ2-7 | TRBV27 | CASGAGLSSYEQYF
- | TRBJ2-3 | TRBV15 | CATSRDPGRWADTQYF
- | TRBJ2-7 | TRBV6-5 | CASSPTPLRDEQYF
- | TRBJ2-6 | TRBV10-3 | CAISDHSGANVLTF
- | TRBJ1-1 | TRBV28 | CASSLDAVNTEAFF
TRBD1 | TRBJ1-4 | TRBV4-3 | CASSHGTGTSEKLFF
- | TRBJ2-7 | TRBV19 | CASSIDPFGGAVYEQYF
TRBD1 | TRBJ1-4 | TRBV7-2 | CASSSRPPGQGDEKLFF
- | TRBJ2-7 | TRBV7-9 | CASSREGGSYEQYF
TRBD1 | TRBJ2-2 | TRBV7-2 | CASRGQGVTGELFF
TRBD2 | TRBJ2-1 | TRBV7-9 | CASSSGLAGGSEQFF
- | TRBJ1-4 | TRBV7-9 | CASSPELEGGHRDNEKLFF
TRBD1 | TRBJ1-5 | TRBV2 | CASRVDRGHQPQHF
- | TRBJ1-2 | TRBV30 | CAWSIGTGRGYGYTF
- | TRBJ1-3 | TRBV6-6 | CASNTGSSGNTIYF
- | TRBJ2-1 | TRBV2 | CASSLGSSGDEQFF
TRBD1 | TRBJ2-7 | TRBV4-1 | CASSKAGTGSHEQYF
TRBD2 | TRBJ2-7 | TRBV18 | CASSPPSGSSYEQYF
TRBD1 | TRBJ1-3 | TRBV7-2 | CASSPWTGRGNTIYF
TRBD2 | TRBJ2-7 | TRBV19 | CASSTGGRSLSSYEQYF
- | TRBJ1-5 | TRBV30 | CAWSGGQVNQPQHF
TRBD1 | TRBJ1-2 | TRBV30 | CAWSLGQGPKAGGYTF
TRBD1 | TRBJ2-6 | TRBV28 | CASSSIPPSGTGWYGANVLTF
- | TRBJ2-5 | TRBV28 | CASTYETQYF
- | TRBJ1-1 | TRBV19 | CASSTLGIQEFNTEAFF
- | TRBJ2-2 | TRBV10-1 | CASSELGAGELFF
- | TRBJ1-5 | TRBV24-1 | CATSVAASKPQHF
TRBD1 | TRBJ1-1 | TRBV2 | CASSKKRGTGLNTEAFF
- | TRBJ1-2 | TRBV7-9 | CASSLGTDYGYTF
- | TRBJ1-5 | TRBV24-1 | CATSESTGWSQHF
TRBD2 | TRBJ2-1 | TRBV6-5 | CASSYQGLRNEQFF
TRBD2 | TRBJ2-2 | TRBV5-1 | CASSPWTSGGELFF
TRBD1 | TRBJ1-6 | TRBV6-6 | CASTWTGSGSPLHF
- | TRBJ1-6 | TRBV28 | CASRNGGLGSYNSPLHF
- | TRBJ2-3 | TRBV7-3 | CASSRGTGGADTQYF
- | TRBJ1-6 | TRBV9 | CASSVLGSNSPLHF
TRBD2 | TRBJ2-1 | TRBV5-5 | CASSSLAGDSYNEQFF
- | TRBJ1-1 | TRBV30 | CALSGGTNTEAFF
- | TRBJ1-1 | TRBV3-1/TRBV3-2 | CASSQVGAMNTEAFF
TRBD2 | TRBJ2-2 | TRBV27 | CASRQGLAVGELFF